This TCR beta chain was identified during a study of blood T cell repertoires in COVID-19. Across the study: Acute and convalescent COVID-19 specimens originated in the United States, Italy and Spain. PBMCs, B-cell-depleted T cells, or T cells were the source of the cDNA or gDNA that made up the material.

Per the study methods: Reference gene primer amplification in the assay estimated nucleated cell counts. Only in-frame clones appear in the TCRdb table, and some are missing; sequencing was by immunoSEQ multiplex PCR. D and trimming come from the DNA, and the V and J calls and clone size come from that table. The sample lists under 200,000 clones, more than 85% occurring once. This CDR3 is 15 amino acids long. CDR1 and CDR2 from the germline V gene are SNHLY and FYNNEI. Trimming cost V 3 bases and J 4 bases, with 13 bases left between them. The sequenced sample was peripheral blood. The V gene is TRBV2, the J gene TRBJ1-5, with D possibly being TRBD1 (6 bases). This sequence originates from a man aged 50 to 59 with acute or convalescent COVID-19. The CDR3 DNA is TGTGCCAGCAGTGATTCCGGGACAACTAATCAGCCCCAGCATTTT. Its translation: CASSDSGTTNQPQHF. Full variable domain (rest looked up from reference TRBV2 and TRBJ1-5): EPEVTQTPSHQVTQMGQEVILRCVPISNHLYFYWYRQILGQKVEFLVSFYNNEISEKSEIFDDQFSVERPDGSNFTLKIRSTKLEDSAMYFCASSDSGTTNQPQHFGDGTRLSIL.